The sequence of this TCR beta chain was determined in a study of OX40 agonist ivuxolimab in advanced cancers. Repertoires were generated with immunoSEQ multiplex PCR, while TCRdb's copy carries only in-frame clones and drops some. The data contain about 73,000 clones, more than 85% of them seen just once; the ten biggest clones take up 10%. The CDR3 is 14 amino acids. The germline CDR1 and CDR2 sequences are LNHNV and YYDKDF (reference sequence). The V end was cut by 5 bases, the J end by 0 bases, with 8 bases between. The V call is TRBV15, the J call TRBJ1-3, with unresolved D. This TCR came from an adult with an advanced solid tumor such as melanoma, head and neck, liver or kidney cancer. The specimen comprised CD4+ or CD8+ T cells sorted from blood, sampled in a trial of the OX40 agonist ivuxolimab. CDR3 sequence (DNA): TGTGCCACCAGCCTCTTTGACTCTGGAAACACCATATATTTT. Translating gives CATSLFDSGNTIYF.